The rows below give T cell receptor beta chains drawn from one sample of a study of blood T cell repertoires in COVID-19. Sequenced by immunoSEQ multiplex PCR; TCRdb stores in-frame clones only, minus some. The table lists some 340,000 clones, around 83% of them singletons. The specimen was PBMCs or T cells enriched from blood (not recorded which). The receptors originated from a woman in her forties or fifties who had recovered from COVID-19. Each CDR3 is given with its conserved first and last residue. D genes are given only for firm matches. Clone size, where shown, is once, few, many, or a class for clones that have expanded.

d_call	v_call	clone_size	j_call	cdr3_aa	cdr3_nt
TRBD2	TRBV18	.	TRBJ2-3	CASSPLALAASTDTQYF	TGTGCCAGCTCACCCCTGGCCCTAGCGGCCTCCACAGATACGCAGTATTTT
.	TRBV4-2	.	TRBJ1-1	CASSQKLQNTEAFF	TGTGCCAGCAGCCAAAAACTACAGAACACTGAAGCTTTCTTT
.	TRBV11-2	once	TRBJ1-2	CASSPPRTRYTF	TGTGCCAGCAGCCCCCCCCGGACACGCTACACCTTC
.	TRBV27	.	TRBJ2-7	CASSLRGKGNEQYF	TGTGCCAGCAGTCTGAGGGGGAAGGGTAACGAGCAGTACTTC
TRBD1	TRBV3-1/TRBV3-2	.	TRBJ1-6	CASSQGTVDSPLHF	TGTGCCAGCAGCCAGGGGACAGTTGATTCACCCCTCCACTTT
TRBD2	TRBV7-3	once	TRBJ2-1	CASSSLAASYNEQFF	TGTGCCAGCAGCTCCCTAGCGGCTTCCTACAATGAGCAGTTCTTC
.	TRBV7-6	.	TRBJ2-1	CASSLDAGMPYNEQFF	TGTGCCAGCAGCTTAGACGCAGGGATGCCATACAATGAGCAGTTCTTC
TRBD1	TRBV28	.	TRBJ1-5	CASSPHLGRGNQPQHF	TGTGCCAGCAGCCCTCACCTAGGCAGGGGGAATCAGCCCCAGCATTTT
TRBD2	TRBV29-1	.	TRBJ2-1	CSVEDAARGLGSYNEQFF	TGCAGCGTTGAAGATGCCGCCCGGGGACTAGGCTCCTACAATGAGCAGTTCTTC
.	TRBV2	.	TRBJ2-7	CASSEGLTGYF	TGTGCCAGCAGTGAGGGGCTCACCGGGTACTTC
.	TRBV6-5	.	TRBJ1-3	CASSYWGPSGNTIYF	TGTGCCAGCAGTTACTGGGGGCCCTCTGGAAACACCATATATTTT